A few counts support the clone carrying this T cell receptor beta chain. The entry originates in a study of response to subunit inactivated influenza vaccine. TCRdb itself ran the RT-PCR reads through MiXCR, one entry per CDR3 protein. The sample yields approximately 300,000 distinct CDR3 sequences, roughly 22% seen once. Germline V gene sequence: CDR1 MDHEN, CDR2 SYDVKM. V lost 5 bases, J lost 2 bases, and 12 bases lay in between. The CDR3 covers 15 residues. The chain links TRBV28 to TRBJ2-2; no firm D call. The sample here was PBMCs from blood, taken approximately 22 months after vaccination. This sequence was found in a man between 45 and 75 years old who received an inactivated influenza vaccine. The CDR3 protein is CASSPQSGNTGELFF. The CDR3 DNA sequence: TGTGCCAGCAGTCCACAGTCGGGTAACACCGGGGAGCTGTTTTTT.